The present T cell receptor beta chain was sequenced within a study of CD8 T cells in ankylosing spondylitis. TCRdb reanalysed the 5' RACE reads using MiXCR and keeps one entry per CDR3 protein. The sample comprises about 350,000 distinct CDR3 sequences, 20% of which are singletons, and around 13% rests with the top ten. This clonotype was picked up a small number of times. The CDR3 is 21 amino acids. The germline V gene encodes CDR1 MNHNS and CDR2 SASEGT. V gave up 4 bases and J gave up 0 bases; unmatched junction bases: 17. The specimen sequenced was blood, either unsorted or a sorted T cell fraction (not recorded which). The receptor's source is a male donor with ankylosing spondylitis or in good health (not recorded which). This chain joins TRBV6-1 and TRBJ2-1, with TRBD2 matching over 11 bases. The CDR3 DNA reads as TGTGCCAGCAGTGCTAACGCTGGACTAGCGGGCTCCCGGAGCTCCTACAATGAGCAGTTCTTC. Translating it yields CASSANAGLAGSRSSYNEQFF.